Sequencing of this TCR beta chain was carried out in a study of OX40 agonist ivuxolimab in advanced cancers. Study-level background: With a range of roughly 23 to 90, age averaged roughly 60 years, and roughly 80% were male. It was permissible to have had prior anti-PD-1, anti-PD-L1 or anti-CTLA-4 therapy, and about 40% had some.

With regard to this clone: The antigen remains undetermined.

Trimming removed 1 base from V and 7 bases from J, with 13 bases in between. Germline CDR1 SEHNR, CDR2 FQNEAQ (reference sequence). CDR3 length equals 14 residues. Study findings and constraints: The authors did not determine the antigen specificity of the expanded peripheral T cells. On average, a greater number of expanded clones characterised CD8+ T cells relative to CD4+.

The method was immunoSEQ multiplex PCR; TCRdb's version includes in-frame clones alone and lacks a portion of them. The sample lists 48,000 or so clones; 70% to 85% were seen once. The genes are TRBV7-9 and TRBJ2-5; D unclear. This receptor was identified in an adult with an advanced solid tumor such as melanoma, head and neck, liver or kidney cancer. Sequencing used CD4+ or CD8+ T cells sorted from blood, obtained in a trial of the OX40 agonist ivuxolimab. The CDR3 protein is CASSLEELPWTQYF. The CDR3 coding sequence is TGTGCCAGCAGCTTAGAGGAGCTCCCGTGGACCCAGTACTTC.